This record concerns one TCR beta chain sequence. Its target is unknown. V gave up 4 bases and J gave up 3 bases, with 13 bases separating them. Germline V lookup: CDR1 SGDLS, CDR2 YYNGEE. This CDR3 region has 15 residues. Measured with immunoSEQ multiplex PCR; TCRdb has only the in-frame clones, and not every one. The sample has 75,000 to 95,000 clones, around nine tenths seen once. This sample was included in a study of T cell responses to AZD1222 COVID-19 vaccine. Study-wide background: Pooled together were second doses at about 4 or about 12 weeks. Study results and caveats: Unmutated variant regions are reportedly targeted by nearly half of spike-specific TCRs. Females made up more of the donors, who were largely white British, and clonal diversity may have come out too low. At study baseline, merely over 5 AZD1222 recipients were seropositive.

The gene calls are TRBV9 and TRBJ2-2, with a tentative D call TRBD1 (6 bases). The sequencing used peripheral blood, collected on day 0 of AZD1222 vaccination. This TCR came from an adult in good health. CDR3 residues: CASSLRQVDTGELFF. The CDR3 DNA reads TGTGCCAGCAGCCTGAGACAGGTTGACACCGGGGAGCTGTTTTTT.